Presented here are 28 T cell receptor beta chains from one specimen sequenced in a study of CD8+CD57+ T cells in acquired aplastic anemia (dated by TCRdb to 2017 to 2018). Expansion of CD8+CD57+ cells had been shown by flow cytometry in the patients chosen for sequencing. The sequencing machine was an Illumina HiSeq 2000. TCR beta VDJ combination and CDR3 sequence profiling used genomic DNA as the template. In TCRdb, the public reads were trimmed at Q25 with fastp and aligned with MiXCR, with productive beta chains retained. Every entry covers one CDR3 protein and lists the most common genes and DNA from its rows. For this sample the table gives hundreds of thousands of distinct CDR3 sequences, of which over 25% were detected only once. The top ten clones comprise 0.82% of the sample. The material sequenced was sorted CD4+, CD8+, or CD8+CD57+ T cells (not recorded which) from PBMCs. The receptor set was obtained from a human donor with aplastic anemia.

This clonotype was counted a few times. As the CDR3 is not closed by the conserved phenylalanine or tryptophan, this likely results from a read error. The DNA is left out, because the CDR3 cannot be placed on it with certainty; the CDR3 is given as TCRdb lists it. CDR3 amino acids: CASSAPGLA. The chain links TRBV2 to TRBJ1-1. Germline CDR1 and CDR2: SNHLY and FYNNEI. The CDR3 spans 9 residues, counting both ends.

This clonotype was observed at least ten times. The chain couples TRBV7-2 to TRBJ2-7; D gene uncertain. The V end was cut by 3 bases, the J end by 6 bases, with 15 bases between. In germline, CDR1 is SGHTA, CDR2 FQGNSA. The CDR3 consists of 14 residues. The chain's CDR3 is CASSFDPGGSEQYF. The DNA of the CDR3 is TGTGCCAGCAGCTTTGACCCCGGTGGTTCCGAGCAGTACTTC.

About this clonotype: The CDR3 does not end in the conserved phenylalanine or tryptophan, so this is likely a read error. The chain joins TRBV12-3 or TRBV12-4 to TRBJ2-7; TRBD2 is a possible D gene (5 bases). This CDR3 spans 16 amino acids. Trimming removed 7 bases from V and 6 bases from J, with 25 bases in between. CDR3 residues: CASTNRGLPSSGEQYS. The CDR3 nucleotides read TGTGCCAGCACCAATCGAGGGCTCCCGAGTTCCGGCGAGCAGTACTCC.

V and J are TRBV11-2 and TRBJ1-3; the D gene is possibly TRBD1 (6 bases). Per the germline V gene, CDR1 is SGHAT and CDR2 is FQNNGV. This CDR3 has 18 residues. Trimming cost V 4 bases and J 0 bases, with 19 bases left between them. CDR3 protein: CASSSHLTGAGSGNTIYF. CDR3 nucleotide sequence: TGTGCCAGCAGCTCTCACTTGACAGGTGCGGGCTCTGGAAACACCATATATTTT.

The chain recombines TRBV6-1 with TRBJ1-3; no clear D gene. The CDR3 consists of 15 residues. Germline CDR1 and CDR2: MNHNS and SASEGT. The V end was cut by 6 bases, the J end by 4 bases, with 16 bases between. CDR3 sequence: CASSLTPASGNTIYF. The CDR3 bases are TGTGCCAGCAGCCTGACCCCGGCTTCGGGAAACACCATATATTTT.

The V and J genes are TRBV2 and TRBJ1-6, with 10 bases fitting TRBD1. J was trimmed by 8 bases and V by 6 bases; bases with no gene match: 4. Germline V gene data show CDR1 as SNHLY and CDR2 as FYNNEI. There are 14 residues in the CDR3. The CDR3 DNA reads as TGTGCCAGCAGGGACAGGGGGATGGATTCACCCCTCCACTTT. It codes for CASRDRGMDSPLHF. Supplemented by reference TRBV2 and TRBJ1-6, the full variable domain reads EPEVTQTPSHQVTQMGQEVILRCVPISNHLYFYWYRQILGQKVEFLVSFYNNEISEKSEIFDDQFSVERPDGSNFTLKIRSTKLEDSAMYFCASRDRGMDSPLHFGNGTRLTVT.

About this clonotype: This may be a read error, as it is one base from a much larger clone. The J gene is TRBJ2-7, the V gene TRBV20-1; no reliable D call. With 1 base removed from V and 1 base from J, the gap between germline ends came to 11 bases. This CDR3 is built from 14 residues. From germline, CDR1 is DFQATT and CDR2 SNEGSKA (reference sequence). The chain's CDR3 is CSARVAKISYEQYF. The CDR3 nucleotides read TGCAGTGCTAGAGTGGCAAAGATTTCCTACGAGCAGTACTTC.

A note on this clonotype: A much larger clone is a single base away; this may be a read error. The chain is built from TRBV7-2 and TRBJ1-2; perhaps TRBD1 as D (6 bases). The CDR3 extends over 15 amino acids. CDR1 SGHTA and CDR2 FQGNSA come from the germline V gene. V shed 5 bases and J shed 4 bases, with 17 bases lying between them. CDR3 sequence reads: CASSLMTGPGYGYTF. The CDR3 DNA follows: TGTGCCAGCAGCCTAATGACAGGTCCGGGCTATGGCTACACCTTC.

This clonotype was seen a few times. The J gene is TRBJ1-6, the V gene TRBV6-5, with unresolved D. The V end lost 4 bases, the J end lost 5 bases, and 6 bases lay between the germline ends. CDR3 length: 13 residues. Germline CDR1 is MNHEY and CDR2 is SVGAGI. The CDR3 DNA is TGTGCCAGCAGTTTGGAGGATAATTCACCCCTCCACTTT. It encodes CASSLEDNSPLHF.

As regards this clonotype: This sequence may be a read error, since a much larger clone differs from it by one base. V and J are TRBV20-1 and TRBJ1-6; D not resolved. The germline V gene encodes CDR1 DFQATT and CDR2 SNEGSKA (reference sequence). The V and J ends lost 6 bases and 8 bases respectively, with 14 bases between them. This CDR3 comprises 13 residues. In nucleotides, the CDR3 is TGCAGTGCCAATAGCGCGGGCGATTCACCCCTCCACTTT. Its translation is CSANSAGDSPLHF.

Comment on this clonotype: A much larger clone sits a single nucleotide away, making a read error possible. The chain has TRBV2 and TRBJ1-1; perhaps TRBD1 as D (5 bases). Per the germline V gene, CDR1 is SNHLY and CDR2 is FYNNEI. Trimming left V 5 bases short and J 4 bases short, with 17 bases between. The CDR3 is made up of 15 amino acids. CDR3 residues: CASSILGAGATEAFF. As DNA, the CDR3 is TGTGCCAGCAGTATCCTCGGGGCCGGGGCCACTGAAGCTTTCTTT.

The chain is built from TRBV7-9 and TRBJ1-2; D is uncertain. Germline CDR1 SEHNR, CDR2 FQNEAQ (reference sequence). V was cut by 11 bases and J by 4 bases, with 8 bases left in between. This CDR3 is 10 amino acids long. CDR3 residues: CASGSYGYTF. The CDR3 DNA is TGTGCCTCCGGGAGCTATGGCTACACCTTC.

The V gene is TRBV11-1, the J gene TRBJ2-5; 9 bases are shared with TRBD1. CDR1 SGHAT and CDR2 FQDESV come from the germline V gene (reference sequence). The CDR3 runs 17 residues. J gave up 5 bases and V 4 bases, and 14 bases lay outside the gene matches. As DNA, the CDR3 is TGTGCCAGCAGCTCTCCACAGGGGGCCCCGGCGGGTGAGACCCAGTACTTC. Amino acids: CASSSPQGAPAGETQYF.

Many counts were recorded for this clonotype. This chain joins TRBV15 and TRBJ2-5; 9 positions agree with TRBD2. V gave up 3 bases and J gave up 5 bases; unmatched junction bases: 4. The germline V gene has CDR1 LNHNV and CDR2 YYDKDF (reference sequence). This CDR3 region has 14 residues. The DNA of the CDR3 is TGTGCCACCAGCAGGGGAGCGGGAGGTGAGACCCAGTACTTC. This translates into CATSRGAGGETQYF. Combining the CDR3 with reference TRBV15 and TRBJ2-5 gives the whole variable domain DAMVIQNPRYQVTQFGKPVTLSCSQTLNHNVMYWYQQKSSQAPKLLFHYYDKDFNNEADTPDNFQSRRPNTSFCFLDIRSPGLGDTAMYLCATSRGAGGETQYFGPGTRLLVL.

The V call is TRBV2, the J call TRBJ1-2; 10 positions agree with TRBD1. Germline V lookup: CDR1 SNHLY, CDR2 FYNNEI. The CDR3 extends over 17 amino acids. The V gene end was trimmed by 5 bases and the J gene end by 2 bases; junction bases not matched to a gene: 11. Here the CDR3 reads CASSSSPTGGRNYGYTF. The CDR3 nucleotides read TGTGCCAGCAGTTCGTCTCCGACAGGGGGCCGGAACTATGGCTACACCTTC.

This clonotype was found a few times. The V and J genes are TRBV6-5 and TRBJ1-2; no clear D. The V end was cut by 2 bases, the J end by 7 bases, with 20 bases between. The CDR3 loop spans 16 amino acids. Per germline, CDR1 MNHEY and CDR2 SVGAGI. The CDR3 DNA reads as TGTGCCAGCAGTTACACCACCCCCGCCCGAAAGGGTGGCTACACCTTC. The encoded protein is CASSYTTPARKGGYTF.

The chain recombines TRBV19 with TRBJ1-5, with TRBD1 matching over 9 bases. The CDR3 sequence is 19 residues long. Unmatched junction bases numbered 21, after V lost 6 bases and J lost 6 bases. Germline V CDR1 and CDR2: LNHDA, SQIVND (reference sequence). CDR3 loop: CASRTSHEAGTGTGQPQHF. CDR3 nucleotides: TGTGCCAGTAGAACCTCCCACGAAGCCGGGACAGGGACTGGTCAGCCCCAGCATTTT.

This clonotype was detected many times. The CDR3 spells CAISENLPSGSYGYTF. For the CDR3, the DNA is TGTGCCATCAGTGAGAACCTTCCCTCAGGGAGCTATGGCTACACCTTC. The chain couples TRBV10-3 to TRBJ1-2, with a weak D call TRBD1 (5 bases). The germline CDR1 and CDR2 sequences are ENHRY and SYGVKD. CDR3 length equals 16 residues. V lost 2 bases and J lost 4, with 17 bases in between.

The chain employs TRBV12-3 or TRBV12-4 and TRBJ1-1; unclear D gene. This CDR3 has 13 residues. The V end lost 2 bases, the J end lost 4 bases, and 8 bases lay between the germline ends. CDR3 region: CASSLKVGTEAFF. The CDR3 DNA sequence: TGTGCCAGCAGTTTAAAAGTCGGCACTGAAGCTTTCTTT.

V usage is TRBV18 and J usage is TRBJ1-2; D unclear. Germline CDR1 and CDR2: KGHSH and LQKENI. Trimming removed 0 bases from V and 2 bases from J, with 7 bases in between. The CDR3 covers 14 residues. CDR3 nucleotide sequence: TGTGCCAGCTCACCACCGGTAGTGAACTATGGCTACACCTTC. Translating gives CASSPPVVNYGYTF.

This chain connects TRBV10-3 to TRBJ1-6, with D uncertain. The V gene lost 6 bases and the J gene lost 7 bases, with 10 bases spanning the gap. This CDR3 comprises 13 residues. The germline V gene encodes CDR1 ENHRY and CDR2 SYGVKD. The CDR3 region is CAIREFWNSPLHF. CDR3 nucleotides: TGTGCCATCAGGGAATTTTGGAATTCACCCCTCCACTTT.

This clonotype appeared a few times. The chain uses TRBV20-1 and TRBJ2-2; a weak D match, TRBD2 (7 bases). The V end was cut by 3 bases, the J end by 4 bases, with 21 bases between. CDR1 is DFQATT and CDR2 is SNEGSKA in the germline V gene (reference sequence). There are 17 residues in the CDR3. CDR3 nucleotides: TGCAGTGCTAGGGGAGGGGGTCCCGCCAAGCCCACCGGGGAGCTGTTTTTT. Translated: CSARGGGPAKPTGELFF.

The chain carries TRBV9 and TRBJ2-3; a possible D gene is TRBD1 (5 bases). CDR3 length: 15 residues. The germline gives CDR1 SGDLS, CDR2 YYNGEE. With 1 base removed from V and 4 bases from J, the gap between germline ends came to 13 bases. In DNA form, the CDR3 reads TGTGCCAGCAGCGTACAAACAACAGGCGCAGATACGCAGTATTTT. As protein: CASSVQTTGADTQYF. The variable domain in full, completed from reference TRBV9 and TRBJ2-3, reads DSGVTQTPKHLITATGQRVTLRCSPRSGDLSVYWYQQSLDQGLQFLIQYYNGEERAKGNILERFSAQQFPDLHSELNLSSLELGDSALYFCASSVQTTGADTQYFGPGTRLTVL.

This clonotype was found a few times. The chain combines TRBV20-1 with TRBJ2-5; D remains unclear. V gave up 2 bases and J gave up 2 bases, with 12 bases separating them. Germline-derived CDR1 and CDR2 are DFQATT and SNEGSKA (reference sequence). This CDR3 spans 14 amino acids. The CDR3 sequence is CSARFGSRQETQYF. DNA of the CDR3: TGCAGTGCTAGATTTGGGTCTAGACAAGAGACCCAGTACTTC.

This rearrangement joins TRBV20-1 to TRBJ1-6; D uncertain. Per the germline V gene, CDR1 is DFQATT and CDR2 is SNEGSKA (reference sequence). V lost 1 base and J 7 bases, leaving 20 bases between the germline ends. CDR3 size: 17 residues. Here the CDR3 DNA reads TGCAGTGCTAGAGGAGGTGAAGGAGGGATCCACAATTCACCCCTCCACTTT. It codes for CSARGGEGGIHNSPLHF.

The chain is built from TRBV11-2 and TRBJ2-1; possibly TRBD2 for D (6 bases). V was shortened by 4 bases and J by 0 bases, with 10 bases between the two germline ends. The CDR3 contains 15 residues. CDR1 and CDR2 (germline): SGHAT, FQNNGV. CDR3 residues: CASSSGAFSYNEQFF. The DNA of the CDR3 is TGTGCCAGCAGCTCGGGAGCTTTCTCCTACAATGAGCAGTTCTTC.

This clonotype was counted once. This chain joins TRBV20-1 and TRBJ2-2, with 13 nucleotides matching TRBD2. Germline CDR1 reads DFQATT; CDR2 reads SNEGSKA (reference sequence). With 6 bases clipped from V and 0 bases from J, the junction kept 10 bases outside the gene matches. The CDR3 spans 18 residues. The CDR3 DNA sequence: TGCAGTGCGCCTCGGACTAGCGGGGGTACCGCGAACACCGGGGAGCTGTTTTTT. It is translated as CSAPRTSGGTANTGELFF.

This clonotype was seen more than once but under ten times. Here the CDR3 reads CASSLVGTVGYYGYTF. The CDR3 DNA reads TGTGCCAGCAGCTTGGTAGGGACGGTGGGGTACTATGGCTACACCTTC. This chain links TRBV5-4 with TRBJ1-2; the D gene is possibly TRBD1 (5 bases). Germline V lookup: CDR1 SGHNT, CDR2 YYREEE (reference sequence). Trimming shortened V by 0 bases and J by 3 bases, and 15 bases separated the two germline ends. The CDR3 loop spans 16 amino acids.